This TCR beta chain was observed in a study of OX40 agonist ivuxolimab in advanced cancers. Study summary: Patients achieving partial responses numbered three: one hepatocellular carcinoma case and two cutaneous melanoma cases.

Assay used: immunoSEQ multiplex PCR; TCRdb lists only in-frame clones, some missing. The data contain about 38,000 clones, 60% to 85% of them singletons. Patients with a history of autoimmune disease or on systemic immunosuppression were excluded. Blood draws occurred at baseline, cycle 4 day 1, and cycle 7 day 1. The germline V gene encodes CDR1 KGHSH and CDR2 LQKENI. Trimming stripped 3 bases from V and 6 bases from J, with 27 bases between. The CDR3 extends over 18 amino acids. The sequencing used CD4+ or CD8+ T cells sorted from blood, collected in a trial of the OX40 agonist ivuxolimab. The gene calls are TRBV18 and TRBJ2-7; possibly TRBD1 for D (5 bases). The TCR was taken from an adult with an advanced solid tumor such as melanoma, head and neck, liver or kidney cancer. This CDR3 is CASSPRPGEQGSVGEQYF. In nucleotides, the CDR3 is TGTGCCAGCTCACCCCGACCGGGTGAGCAGGGAAGTGTCGGCGAGCAGTACTTC.